This note documents a single T cell receptor (beta chain) sequence. Antigen specificity is unknown. A much larger clone lies a single base off, so this may be a read error. V dropped 6 bases and J dropped 1 base, with 9 bases sitting between them. Germline V CDR1 and CDR2: MNHEY, SMNVEV (reference sequence). This CDR3 region has 13 residues. This record comes from a study of T cells in Graves' hyperthyroidism and ophthalmopathy. Across the study: Peripheral blood draws took place at initial diagnosis, ahead of any treatment. Study-level points and caveats: Progression to ophthalmopathy was predicted a median of about 6.6 months early.

What was amplified from RNA transcripts were TCR beta CDR3 regions. The HTBI primer set drove a first-round RT-PCR of the TCR CDR3. MiXCR, run by TCRdb on the multiplex PCR reads, gives a single entry per CDR3 protein. The sample has about 740,000 distinct CDR3 sequences, less than 15% seen once. Sequencing used blood. V is TRBV27 and J is TRBJ1-1; tentatively, D is TRBD1 (5 bases). This clonotype was sampled from a woman between 18 and 29 years old with Graves' hyperthyroidism. The CDR3 spells CASRTDTNTEAFF. The CDR3 DNA reads TGTGCCAGCAGGACGGACACGAACACTGAAGCTTTCTTT.